The 26 T cell receptor beta chains below all came from one sample that was sequenced in a study of PD-1 blockade in classical Hodgkin lymphoma. Assay used: immunoSEQ multiplex PCR; TCRdb lists only in-frame clones, some missing. The sample contains just under 20,000 clones, around 86% of which appear only once. As for time point: newly diagnosed, previously untreated cHL patient sample. Researchers report purifying CD4+ T cells from thawed PBMCs by magnetic negative selection. Sample: CD4+ T cells from blood. These receptors all stem from a human donor with classical Hodgkin lymphoma.

The chain has TRBV28 and TRBJ2-3; 8 bases are shared with TRBD2. The germline gives CDR1 MDHEN, CDR2 SYDVKM. Trimming cost V 4 bases and J 6 bases; bases outside gene matches: 6. The CDR3 is made up of 14 amino acids. The CDR3 spells CASSSRGGSDTQYF. In DNA form, the CDR3 reads TGTGCCAGCAGTTCCCGGGGGGGATCCGATACGCAGTATTTT.

This CDR3 reads CSGCPTGVGTQYF. Here the CDR3 DNA reads TGCAGCGGATGCCCGACAGGAGTAGGGACCCAGTACTTC. The chain couples TRBV29-1 to TRBJ2-5; D might be TRBD1 (6 bases). This CDR3 spans 13 amino acids. Deletions cut 7 bases from V and 7 bases from J, with 19 bases between. Looked up from germline, CDR1 is SQVTM and CDR2 is ANQGSEA.

J is TRBJ1-5 and V is TRBV29-1; no firm D call. Trimming shortened V by 4 bases and J by 7 bases, and 14 bases separated the two germline ends. Germline V lookup: CDR1 SQVTM, CDR2 ANQGSEA. This CDR3 has 13 amino acids. CDR3 DNA: TGCAGCGTTGGATCTTCCGCTATACAGCCCCAGCATTTT. Residues: CSVGSSAIQPQHF.

V is TRBV6-1 and J is TRBJ2-5; D call uncertain. Per germline, CDR1 MNHNS and CDR2 SASEGT. Deletions cut 4 bases from V and 3 bases from J, with 15 bases between. The CDR3 sequence is 15 residues long. The CDR3 DNA follows: TGTGCCAGCAGTGCAATCTTAGAGAAGGAAGAGACCCAGTACTTC. Protein product: CASSAILEKEETQYF.

This clone came up once. V usage is TRBV14 and J usage is TRBJ2-2; 8 bases fit TRBD2. The CDR3 extends over 15 amino acids. V shed 3 bases and J 6 bases; nucleotides not matched to a gene: 6. The germline V gene has CDR1 SGHDN and CDR2 FVKESK. CDR3 nucleotide sequence: TGTGCCAGCAGCCAGGGACTAGTAAACGCCGGGGAGCTGTTTTTT. As protein: CASSQGLVNAGELFF.

This chain connects TRBV28 to TRBJ1-2, with D tentatively TRBD1 (5 bases). There are 12 residues in the CDR3. V was shortened by 6 bases and J by 8 bases, with 13 bases between the two germline ends. Germline V gene data show CDR1 as MDHEN and CDR2 as SYDVKM. In DNA, the CDR3 is TGTGCCAGCAGCCAGGGAAAGCGCGGCTACACCTTC. It translates to CASSQGKRGYTF.

The V gene is TRBV5-1, the J gene TRBJ2-7; unclear D gene. CDR1 is SGHRS and CDR2 is YFSETQ in the germline V gene. The CDR3 length is 15 residues. V shed 4 bases and J shed 3 bases, with 17 bases lying between them. This CDR3 reads CASSLNPDLYYEQYF. The CDR3 DNA reads TGCGCCAGCAGCCTGAACCCCGACTTGTACTACGAGCAGTACTTC.

Of note for this clone: Different DNA sequences within this sample yield the same CDR3. V gene TRBV27 combines with J gene TRBJ2-5; D is undetermined. V was trimmed by 3 bases and J by 5 bases, leaving 7 bases between them. Germline V CDR1 and CDR2: MNHEY, SMNVEV (reference sequence). This CDR3 contains 12 residues. The chain's CDR3 is CASSLVGETQYF. The CDR3, as DNA: TGTGCCAGCAGTTTGGTAGGGGAGACCCAGTACTTC.

The chain employs TRBV5-1 and TRBJ2-7, with 8 bases matching TRBD1. Germline V gene lookup returns CDR1 SGHRS and CDR2 YFSETQ. The J segment lost 5 bases and the V segment lost 7 bases, leaving 14 bases of the junction unmatched. The CDR3 runs 15 residues. This CDR3 reads CASGPQGAKYDEQYF. CDR3 in DNA: TGCGCCAGCGGACCCCAGGGGGCAAAATACGACGAGCAGTACTTC.

Only one count was recorded for this clone. The chain couples TRBV11-2 to TRBJ1-3; possibly TRBD1 for D (6 bases). The germline V gene encodes CDR1 SGHAT and CDR2 FQNNGV. This CDR3 contains 16 residues. V shed 1 base and J shed 3 bases, with 13 bases lying between them. In nucleotides, the CDR3 is TGTGCCAGCAGCTTAGGACTTTACAGGGATGGAAACACCATATATTTT. Its translation: CASSLGLYRDGNTIYF.

The chain couples TRBV19 to TRBJ1-5; 7 bases line up with TRBD1. The trim removed 5 bases at V and 10 bases at J, leaving 14 bases unmatched. Germline CDR1 reads LNHDA; CDR2 reads SQIVND (reference sequence). The CDR3 sequence is 15 residues long. The CDR3 DNA is TGTGCCAGTAGTCCAGGGGGGGACAGTTATTATCCCCAGCATTTT. Amino acids: CASSPGGDSYYPQHF. The complete variable domain, with remaining parts taken from reference TRBV19 and TRBJ1-5, reads DGGITQSPKYLFRKEGQNVTLSCEQNLNHDAMYWYRQDPGQGLRLIYYSQIVNDFQKGDIAEGYSVSREKKESFPLTVTSAQKNPTAFYLCASSPGGDSYYPQHFGDGTRLSIL.

The rearrangement uses TRBV5-6 and TRBJ1-4; TRBD1 is a possible D gene (5 bases). The V end lost 1 base, the J end lost 1 base, and 14 bases lay between the germline ends. CDR1 is SGHDT, CDR2 YYEEEE, per germline. This CDR3 comprises 17 residues. Here the CDR3 DNA reads TGTGCCAGCAGCTTGTTCTGGGGGGGAGGAACTAATGAAAAACTGTTTTTT. Its protein is CASSLFWGGGTNEKLFF. Full variable domain (remainder filled in from reference TRBV5-6 and TRBJ1-4): DAGVTQSPTHLIKTRGQQVTLRCSPKSGHDTVSWYQQALGQGPQFIFQYYEEEERQRGNFPDRFSGHQFPNYSSELNVNALLLGDSALYLCASSLFWGGGTNEKLFFGSGTQLSVL.

This rearrangement joins TRBV28 to TRBJ1-4; tentatively, D is TRBD1 (5 bases). Germline V gene sequence: CDR1 MDHEN, CDR2 SYDVKM. V was cut by 4 bases and J by 0 bases, with 9 bases left in between. CDR3 size: 15 residues. The CDR3, as DNA: TGTGCCAGCAGTTCCGGAGGGGCAACTAATGAAAAACTGTTTTTT. Translating it yields CASSSGGATNEKLFF.

This chain joins TRBV5-1 and TRBJ2-5; 8 bases fit TRBD1. V dropped 4 bases and J dropped 7; count of bases not matched to a gene: 12. The CDR3 contains 15 residues. Germline loops: CDR1 SGHRS, CDR2 YFSETQ. CDR3 sequence reads: CASSPGQGMRVTQYF. The CDR3 DNA is TGCGCCAGCAGCCCCGGACAGGGAATGAGGGTGACCCAGTACTTC.

This clone was observed a few times. The V gene is TRBV25-1, the J gene TRBJ2-7; D not certain. Trimming stripped 6 bases from V and 6 bases from J, with 18 bases between. The CDR3 covers 14 residues. Germline V gene lookup returns CDR1 MGHDK and CDR2 SYGVNS. The CDR3 is CASSSTDPIGEQYF. The CDR3 DNA sequence: TGTGCCAGCAGCTCGACTGATCCAATAGGCGAGCAGTACTTC.

In DNA, the CDR3 is TGTGCCAGCAGCCTCGACAGCCAATACACAGATACGCAGTATTTT. Translating it yields CASSLDSQYTDTQYF. This chain uses TRBV5-6 with TRBJ2-3; D is perhaps TRBD1 (5 bases). Germline V CDR1 and CDR2: SGHDT, YYEEEE. V was clipped by 4 bases and J by 2 bases, with 14 bases between them. The CDR3 is 15 amino acids. Looking up the rest from reference TRBV5-6 and TRBJ2-3 gives the full variable domain: DAGVTQSPTHLIKTRGQQVTLRCSPKSGHDTVSWYQQALGQGPQFIFQYYEEEERQRGNFPDRFSGHQFPNYSSELNVNALLLGDSALYLCASSLDSQYTDTQYFGPGTRLTVL.

This clone was observed a few times. V and J are TRBV7-9 and TRBJ2-7; possibly TRBD1 or TRBD2 for D (5 bases each). Trimming removed 0 bases from V and 6 bases from J, with 9 bases in between. Germline V gene lookup returns CDR1 SEHNR and CDR2 FQNEAQ (reference sequence). The CDR3 consists of 13 residues. The CDR3 bases are TGTGCCAGCAGCTTAGCCGCAGGGAGCGAGCAGTACTTC. The encoded protein is CASSLAAGSEQYF.

This clone was seen just once. The rearrangement links TRBV4-2 to TRBJ2-1; the match to TRBD2 covers 10 bases. The germline CDR1 and CDR2 sequences are LGHNA and YNFKEQ. J lost 6 bases, V lost 2 bases, and 13 bases had no gene match. CDR3 length: 18 amino acids. CDR3 in DNA: TGTGCCAGCAGCCAACTACTCTTAGGACTAGCGGAGGCCAATGAGCAGTTCTTC. It translates to CASSQLLLGLAEANEQFF.

This chain connects TRBV28 to TRBJ2-3; 7 nucleotides line up with TRBD2. Germline V gene lookup returns CDR1 MDHEN and CDR2 SYDVKM. The CDR3 length is 14 residues. Germline trimming cut 6 bases from V and 10 bases from J; bases unmatched to any gene: 13. CDR3 nucleotide sequence: TGTGCCAGCAGAGGGGACTACCGGTTATCACCGCAGTATTTT. Its translation: CASRGDYRLSPQYF. Variable domain in full (rest from reference TRBV28 and TRBJ2-3): DVKVTQSSRYLVKRTGEKVFLECVQDMDHENMFWYRQDPGLGLRLIYFSYDVKMKEKGDIPEGYSVSREKKERFSLILESASTNQTSMYLCASRGDYRLSPQYFGPGTRLTVL.

J is TRBJ2-6 and V is TRBV4-1; D is uncertain. V shed 0 bases and J shed 0 bases, with 3 bases lying between them. The CDR3 is 15 residues long. The germline gives CDR1 MGHRA, CDR2 YSYEKL. CDR3 in DNA: TGCGCCAGCAGCCAAGATAACTCTGGGGCCAACGTCCTGACTTTC. The encoded protein is CASSQDNSGANVLTF.

The genes are TRBV5-1 and TRBJ2-7; 7 nucleotides line up with TRBD1. This CDR3 spans 14 amino acids. The V gene end was trimmed by 1 base and the J gene end by 2 bases; junction bases not matched to a gene: 3. Per the germline V gene, CDR1 is SGHRS and CDR2 is YFSETQ. CDR3: CASSLWDSAYEQYF. CDR3 sequence (DNA): TGCGCCAGCAGCTTGTGGGACAGCGCCTACGAGCAGTACTTC.

The chain couples TRBV5-4 to TRBJ1-2; tentative D call: TRBD1 (6 bases). The V and J ends lost 4 bases and 12 bases respectively, with 28 bases between them. CDR1 is SGHNT and CDR2 is YYREEE in the germline V gene (reference sequence). CDR3 length: 16 residues. The chain's CDR3 is CASSPARGPIGRRDTF. CDR3 DNA sequence: TGTGCCAGCAGCCCAGCCCGGGGGCCAATTGGGCGAAGGGACACCTTC. Supplemented by reference TRBV5-4 and TRBJ1-2, the full variable domain reads ETGVTQSPTHLIKTRGQQVTLRCSSQSGHNTVSWYQQALGQGPQFIFQYYREEENGRGNFPPRFSGLQFPNYSSELNVNALELDDSALYLCASSPARGPIGRRDTFGSGTRLTVV.

This clone was detected a few times. The chain joins TRBV7-9 to TRBJ1-1; D is unresolved. V was cut by 0 bases and J by 8 bases, with 10 bases left in between. Germline CDR1 SEHNR, CDR2 FQNEAQ (reference sequence). This CDR3 comprises 13 residues. As DNA, the CDR3 is TGTGCCAGCAGCTTAGCGGCGGGTATGGAAGCTTTCTTT. Translating it yields CASSLAAGMEAFF.

For this clone: Other DNA sequences in the sample encode the same CDR3. The chain has TRBV18 and TRBJ2-5; D remains unclear. V lost 3 bases and J lost 4, with 6 bases in between. Germline V gene data show CDR1 as KGHSH and CDR2 as LQKENI. The CDR3 contains 12 residues. The CDR3 reads CASSPRGETQYF. CDR3 bases: TGTGCCAGCTCACCTCGAGGAGAGACCCAGTACTTC.

This clone was recorded once. This chain links TRBV5-6 with TRBJ1-1; 8 bases are shared with TRBD1. J was trimmed by 1 base and V by 4 bases; bases with no gene match: 9. Germline V gene sequence: CDR1 SGHDT, CDR2 YYEEEE. The CDR3 consists of 16 residues. The CDR3 DNA sequence: TGTGCCAGCAGCGAGGACAGGGTCTACTCGAACACTGAAGCTTTCTTT. Translation: CASSEDRVYSNTEAFF.

This clone was counted once. The V gene is TRBV25-1, the J gene TRBJ2-2, with 13 bases aligning to TRBD2. There are 18 residues in the CDR3. The ends lost 3 bases at V and 5 bases at J; junction bases unmatched: 9. Germline V lookup: CDR1 MGHDK, CDR2 SYGVNS. CDR3 residues: CASSDGTSGIWATGELFF. DNA of the CDR3: TGTGCCAGCAGTGACGGGACTAGCGGGATATGGGCGACCGGGGAGCTGTTTTTT.